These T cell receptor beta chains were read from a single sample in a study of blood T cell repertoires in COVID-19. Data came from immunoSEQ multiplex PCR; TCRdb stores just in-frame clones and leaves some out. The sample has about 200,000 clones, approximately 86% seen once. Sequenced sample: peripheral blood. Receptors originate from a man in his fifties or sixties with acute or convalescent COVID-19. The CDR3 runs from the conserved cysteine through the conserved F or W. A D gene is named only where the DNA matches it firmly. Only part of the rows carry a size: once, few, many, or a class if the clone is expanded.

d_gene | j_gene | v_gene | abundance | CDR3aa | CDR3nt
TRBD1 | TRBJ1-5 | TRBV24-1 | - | CATWQGDSPGSNQPQHF | TGTGCCACCTGGCAGGGGGACAGCCCAGGGAGCAATCAGCCCCAGCATTTT
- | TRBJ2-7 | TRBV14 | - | CASSPRGYSPYEQYF | TGTGCCAGCAGCCCCAGGGGATACTCTCCCTACGAGCAGTACTTC
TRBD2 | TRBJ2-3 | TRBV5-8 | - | CASSSGTRGGTDTQYF | TGTGCCAGCAGCTCCGGGACTAGAGGGGGCACAGATACGCAGTATTTT
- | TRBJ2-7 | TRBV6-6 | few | CASSYRQVYEQYF | TGTGCCAGCAGTTACCGACAGGTCTACGAGCAGTACTTC
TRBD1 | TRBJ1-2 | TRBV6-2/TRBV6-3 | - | CASSTTGVGNYGYTF | TGTGCCAGCAGTACGACAGGGGTGGGAAACTATGGCTACACCTTC
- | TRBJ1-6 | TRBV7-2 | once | CASGPWTDNSPLHF | TGTGCCAGCGGACCCTGGACAGATAATTCACCCCTCCACTTT
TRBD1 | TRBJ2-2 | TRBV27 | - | CASSFGQGGTGELFF | TGTGCCAGCAGTTTCGGACAGGGTGGGACCGGGGAGCTGTTTTTT
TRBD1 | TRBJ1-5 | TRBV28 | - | CASSLSGGAWGGNQPQHF | TGTGCCAGCAGTTTATCAGGGGGCGCCTGGGGAGGCAATCAGCCCCAGCATTTT
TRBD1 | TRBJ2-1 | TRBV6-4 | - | CASSDDRVKFPQQFF | TGTGCCAGCAGTGATGACAGGGTTAAGTTTCCTCAGCAGTTCTTC
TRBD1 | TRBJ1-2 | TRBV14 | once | CASSPTAGTGYGYTF | TGTGCCAGCAGCCCAACGGCCGGGACAGGGTATGGCTACACCTTC